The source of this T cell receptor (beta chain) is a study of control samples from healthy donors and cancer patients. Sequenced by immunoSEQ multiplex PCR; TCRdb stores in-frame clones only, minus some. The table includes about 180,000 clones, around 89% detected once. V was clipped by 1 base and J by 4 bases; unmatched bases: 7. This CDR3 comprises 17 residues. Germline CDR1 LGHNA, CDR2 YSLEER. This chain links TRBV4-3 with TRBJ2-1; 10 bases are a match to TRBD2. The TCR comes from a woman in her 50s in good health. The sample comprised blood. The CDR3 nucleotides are TGCGCCAGCAGCCAAGCCGCTGAGCGGGGGGGATACAATGAGCAGTTCTTC. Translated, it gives CASSQAAERGGYNEQFF.